This T cell receptor beta chain was retrieved from a study of T cells in Graves' hyperthyroidism and ophthalmopathy. Study-wide findings and caveats: Blood shared most expanded thyroid clonotypes above 0.001.

Authors of the study amplified TCR beta CDR3 regions from RNA transcripts. HTBI primers were the set used in a first-round RT-PCR of the TCR CDR3. TCRdb re-called the multiplex PCR reads with MiXCR, one entry per CDR3 protein. The sample comprises roughly 330,000 distinct CDR3 sequences, around 16% of which are singletons, and approximately 31% rests with the top ten. Graves' hyperthyroidism is called stable when ophthalmopathy does not progress within 18 months. Diagnoses rested on clinical symptoms, serum thyroxine and TRAb, thyroid ultrasound and orbital computed tomography. PBMCs were sourced from about 10 ml fresh peripheral blood. V lost 5 bases and J 3 bases, leaving 17 bases between the germline ends. The CDR3 is made up of 15 amino acids. In germline, CDR1 is MGHRA, CDR2 YSYEKL. This clonotype appeared a few times. Its target is unknown.

The V call is TRBV4-1, the J call TRBJ2-7; TRBD2 is a possible D gene (5 bases). The material sequenced was blood. The sequence came from a man younger than 45 with Graves' hyperthyroidism. The CDR3, as DNA: TGCGCCAGCAGCTCGGACTCCCTCCGTCTCTACGAGCAGTACTTC. As protein: CASSSDSLRLYEQYF.